This T cell receptor beta chain is drawn from a study of blood T cell repertoires in COVID-19. Study-level background: The United States, Italy and Spain were the sources of the acute and convalescent COVID-19 samples. PBMCs, B-cell-depleted T cells, or T cells were the source of the cDNA or gDNA that made up the material.

Original methodology: Amplification of reference gene primers was used by the study to estimate nucleated cell counts. Sequencing was performed with immunoSEQ multiplex PCR; in TCRdb, only in-frame clones are kept and a portion is missing. For V, J and clone size, that table is used; D and trimming come from the DNA. The profile covers just over 250,000 clones, with over 75% appearing a single time and about 10% taken by the ten largest. There are 14 residues in the CDR3. The V gene lost 3 bases and the J gene lost 4 bases, with 12 bases spanning the gap. Germline CDR1 and CDR2: KGHSH and LQKENI. Seattle's cohort entered during active infection and was followed longitudinally.

The J gene is TRBJ1-1, the V gene TRBV18, with D perhaps TRBD1 (6 bases). Specimen: peripheral blood. The receptor was isolated from a woman between 65 and 79 years old with COVID-19, enrolled during active disease. CDR3 DNA sequence: TGTGCCAGCTCACCCAGGGGAGAGGGCACTGAAGCTTTCTTT. It yields the protein CASSPRGEGTEAFF. The full variable domain, rest sourced from reference TRBV18 and TRBJ1-1, is NAGVMQNPRHLVRRRGQEARLRCSPMKGHSHVYWYRQLPEEGLKFMVYLQKENIIDESGMPKERFSAEFPKEGPSILRIQQVVRGDSAAYFCASSPRGEGTEAFFGQGTRLTVV.